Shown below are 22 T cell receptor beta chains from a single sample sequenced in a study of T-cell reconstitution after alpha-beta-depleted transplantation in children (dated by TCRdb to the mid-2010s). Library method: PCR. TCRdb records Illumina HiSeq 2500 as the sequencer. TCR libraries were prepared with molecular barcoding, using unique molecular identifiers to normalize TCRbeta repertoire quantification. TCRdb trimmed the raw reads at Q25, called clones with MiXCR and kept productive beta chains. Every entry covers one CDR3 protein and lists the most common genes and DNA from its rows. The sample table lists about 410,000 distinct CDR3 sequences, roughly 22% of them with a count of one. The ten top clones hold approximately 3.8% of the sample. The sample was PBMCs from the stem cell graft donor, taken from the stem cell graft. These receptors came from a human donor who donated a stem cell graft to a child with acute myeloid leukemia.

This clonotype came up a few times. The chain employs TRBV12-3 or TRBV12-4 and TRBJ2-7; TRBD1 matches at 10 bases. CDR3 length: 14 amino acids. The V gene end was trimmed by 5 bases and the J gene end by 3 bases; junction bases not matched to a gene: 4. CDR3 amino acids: CASSRDRGIYEQYF. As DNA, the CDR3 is TGTGCCAGCAGTAGGGACAGGGGAATCTACGAGCAGTACTTC.

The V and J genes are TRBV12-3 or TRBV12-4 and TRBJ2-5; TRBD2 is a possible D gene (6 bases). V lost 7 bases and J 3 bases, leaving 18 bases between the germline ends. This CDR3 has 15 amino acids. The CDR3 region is CASTFAGTEKETQYF. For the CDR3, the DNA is TGTGCCAGCACTTTTGCGGGAACCGAAAAAGAGACCCAGTACTTC.

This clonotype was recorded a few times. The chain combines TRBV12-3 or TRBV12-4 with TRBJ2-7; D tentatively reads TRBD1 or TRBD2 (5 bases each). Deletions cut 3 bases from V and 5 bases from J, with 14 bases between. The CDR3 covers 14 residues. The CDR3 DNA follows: TGTGCCAGCAGTTTTAGGGCCGGGGCCCACGAGCAGTACTTC. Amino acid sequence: CASSFRAGAHEQYF.

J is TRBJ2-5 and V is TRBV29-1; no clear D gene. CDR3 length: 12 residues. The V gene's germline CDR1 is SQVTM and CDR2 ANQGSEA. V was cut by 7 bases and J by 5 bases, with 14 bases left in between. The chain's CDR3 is CSAVPELETQYF. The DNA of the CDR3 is TGCAGCGCCGTCCCTGAACTGGAGACCCAGTACTTC.

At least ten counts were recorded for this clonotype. The CDR3 DNA is TGCAGCGTTGCTGATATGGGCAATCAGCCCCAGCATTTT. It codes for CSVADMGNQPQHF. This rearrangement joins TRBV29-1 to TRBJ1-5; D gene unclear. The CDR3 is 13 amino acids. With 4 bases removed from V and 2 bases from J, the gap between germline ends came to 9 bases. The V gene's germline CDR1 is SQVTM and CDR2 ANQGSEA.

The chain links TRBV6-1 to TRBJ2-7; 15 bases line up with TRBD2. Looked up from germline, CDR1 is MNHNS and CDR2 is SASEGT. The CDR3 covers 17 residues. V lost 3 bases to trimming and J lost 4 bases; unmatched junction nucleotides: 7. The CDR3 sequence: CASSDPGLAGGLYEQYF. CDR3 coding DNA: TGTGCCAGCAGTGACCCGGGACTAGCGGGAGGTCTTTACGAGCAGTACTTC.

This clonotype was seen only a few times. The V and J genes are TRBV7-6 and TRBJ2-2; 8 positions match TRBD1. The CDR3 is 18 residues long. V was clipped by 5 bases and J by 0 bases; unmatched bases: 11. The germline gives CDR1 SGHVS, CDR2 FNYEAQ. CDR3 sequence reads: CASSLDRVDVANTGELFF. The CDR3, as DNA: TGTGCCAGCAGCCTGGACAGGGTAGACGTCGCGAACACCGGGGAGCTGTTTTTT.

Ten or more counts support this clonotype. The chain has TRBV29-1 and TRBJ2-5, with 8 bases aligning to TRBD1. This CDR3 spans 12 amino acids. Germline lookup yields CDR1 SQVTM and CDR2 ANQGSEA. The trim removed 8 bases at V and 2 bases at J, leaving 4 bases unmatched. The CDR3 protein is CSSGQGQETQYF. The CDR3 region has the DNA TGCAGCTCTGGACAGGGTCAAGAGACCCAGTACTTC.

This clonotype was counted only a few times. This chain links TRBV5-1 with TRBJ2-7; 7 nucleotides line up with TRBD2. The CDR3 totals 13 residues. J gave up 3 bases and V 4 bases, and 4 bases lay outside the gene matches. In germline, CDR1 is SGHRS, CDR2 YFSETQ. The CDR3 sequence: CASSTGGGYEQYF. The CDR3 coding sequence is TGCGCCAGCAGCACGGGAGGAGGCTACGAGCAGTACTTC.

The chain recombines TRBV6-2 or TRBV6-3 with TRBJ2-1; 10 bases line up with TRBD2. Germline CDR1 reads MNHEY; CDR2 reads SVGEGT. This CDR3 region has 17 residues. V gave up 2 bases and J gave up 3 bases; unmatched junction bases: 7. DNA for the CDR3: TGTGCCAGCAGTTACCGAACTAGCGGGAAAGTCTACAATGAGCAGTTCTTC. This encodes CASSYRTSGKVYNEQFF.

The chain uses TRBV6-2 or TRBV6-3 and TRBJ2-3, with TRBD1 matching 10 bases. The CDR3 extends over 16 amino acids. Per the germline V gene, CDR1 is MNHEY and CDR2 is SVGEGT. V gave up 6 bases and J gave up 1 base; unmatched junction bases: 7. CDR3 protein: CASRRMTGGGTDTQYF. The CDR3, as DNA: TGTGCCAGCAGAAGAATGACAGGGGGCGGCACAGATACGCAGTATTTT.

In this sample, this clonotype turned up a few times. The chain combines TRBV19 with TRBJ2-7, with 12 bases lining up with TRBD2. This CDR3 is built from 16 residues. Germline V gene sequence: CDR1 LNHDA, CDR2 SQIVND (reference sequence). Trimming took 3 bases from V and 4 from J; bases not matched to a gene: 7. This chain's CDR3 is CASSILSTSGSYEQYF. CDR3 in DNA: TGTGCCAGTAGTATTCTCTCGACTAGCGGGAGTTACGAGCAGTACTTC. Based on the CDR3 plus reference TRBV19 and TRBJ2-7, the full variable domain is DGGITQSPKYLFRKEGQNVTLSCEQNLNHDAMYWYRQDPGQGLRLIYYSQIVNDFQKGDIAEGYSVSREKKESFPLTVTSAQKNPTAFYLCASSILSTSGSYEQYFGPGTRLTVT.

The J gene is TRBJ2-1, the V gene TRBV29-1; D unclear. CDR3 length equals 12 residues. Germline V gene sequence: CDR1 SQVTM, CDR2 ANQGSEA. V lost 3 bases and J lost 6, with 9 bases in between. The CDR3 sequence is CSVDRRVNEQFF. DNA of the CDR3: TGCAGCGTTGATCGAAGGGTCAATGAGCAGTTCTTC.

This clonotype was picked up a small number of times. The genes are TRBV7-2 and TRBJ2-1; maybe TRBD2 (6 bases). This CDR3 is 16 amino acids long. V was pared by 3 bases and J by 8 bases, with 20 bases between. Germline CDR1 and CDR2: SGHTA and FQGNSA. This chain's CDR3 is CASSFAGRLVWDEQFF. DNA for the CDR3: TGTGCCAGCAGCTTTGCTGGGCGACTAGTTTGGGATGAGCAGTTCTTC.

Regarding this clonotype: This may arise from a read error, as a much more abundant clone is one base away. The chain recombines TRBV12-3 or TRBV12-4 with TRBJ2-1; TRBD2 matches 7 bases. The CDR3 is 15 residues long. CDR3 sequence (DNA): TGTGCCTGCAGTTCCCTACCGGGACTAAACAATGAGCAGTTCTTC. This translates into CACSSLPGLNNEQFF.

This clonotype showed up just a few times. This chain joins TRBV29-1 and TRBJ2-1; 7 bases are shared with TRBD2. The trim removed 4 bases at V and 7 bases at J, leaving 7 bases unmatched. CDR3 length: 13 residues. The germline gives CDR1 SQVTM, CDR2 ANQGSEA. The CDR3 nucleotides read TGCAGCGTTGTCAAGCGGGACGGGAATGAGCAGTTCTTC. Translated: CSVVKRDGNEQFF.

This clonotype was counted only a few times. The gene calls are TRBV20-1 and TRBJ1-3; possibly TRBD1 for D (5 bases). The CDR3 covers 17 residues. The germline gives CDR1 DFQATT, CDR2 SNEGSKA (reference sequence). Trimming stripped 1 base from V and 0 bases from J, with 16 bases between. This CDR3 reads CSARVWGDHSSGNTIYF. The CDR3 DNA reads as TGCAGTGCTAGAGTATGGGGGGACCATTCCTCTGGAAACACCATATATTTT.

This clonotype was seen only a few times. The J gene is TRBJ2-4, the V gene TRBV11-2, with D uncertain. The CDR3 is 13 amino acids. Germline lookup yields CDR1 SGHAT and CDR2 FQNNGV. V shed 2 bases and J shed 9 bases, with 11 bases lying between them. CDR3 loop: CASSLQRVSIQYF. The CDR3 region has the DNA TGTGCCAGCAGCTTACAAAGGGTCTCCATTCAGTACTTC. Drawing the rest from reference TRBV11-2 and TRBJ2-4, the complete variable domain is EAGVAQSPRYKIIEKRQSVAFWCNPISGHATLYWYQQILGQGPKLLIQFQNNGVVDDSQLPKDRFSAERLKGVDSTLKIQPAKLEDSAVYLCASSLQRVSIQYFGAGTRLSVL.

The DNA of the CDR3 is TGTGCCATCAGGACAGGGTTCATGGACACTGAAGCTTTCTTT. It is translated as CAIRTGFMDTEAFF. The rearrangement joins TRBV10-3 to TRBJ1-1, with 7 positions matching TRBD1. The CDR3 has 14 residues. V dropped 6 bases and J dropped 3; count of bases not matched to a gene: 7. CDR1 and CDR2 from the germline V gene are ENHRY and SYGVKD.

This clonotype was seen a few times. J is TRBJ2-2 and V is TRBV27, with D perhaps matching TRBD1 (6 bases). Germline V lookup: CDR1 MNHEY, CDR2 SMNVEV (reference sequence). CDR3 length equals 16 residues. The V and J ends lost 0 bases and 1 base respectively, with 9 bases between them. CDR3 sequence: CASSLSLDRNTGELFF. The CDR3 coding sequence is TGTGCCAGCAGTTTATCACTGGACAGGAACACCGGGGAGCTGTTTTTT.

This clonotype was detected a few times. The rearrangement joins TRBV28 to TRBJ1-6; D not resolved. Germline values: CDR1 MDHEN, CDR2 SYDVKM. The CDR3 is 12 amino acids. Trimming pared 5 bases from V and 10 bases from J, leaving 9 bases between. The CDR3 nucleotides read TGTGCCAGCAGTCCCGCCAGGTCACCCCTCCACTTT. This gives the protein CASSPARSPLHF.

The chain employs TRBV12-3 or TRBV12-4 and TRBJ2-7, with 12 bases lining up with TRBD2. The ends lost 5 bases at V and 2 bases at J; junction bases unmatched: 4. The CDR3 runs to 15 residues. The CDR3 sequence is CASSILAGGTYEQYF. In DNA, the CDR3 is TGTGCCAGCAGTATTCTAGCGGGAGGGACCTACGAGCAGTACTTC.